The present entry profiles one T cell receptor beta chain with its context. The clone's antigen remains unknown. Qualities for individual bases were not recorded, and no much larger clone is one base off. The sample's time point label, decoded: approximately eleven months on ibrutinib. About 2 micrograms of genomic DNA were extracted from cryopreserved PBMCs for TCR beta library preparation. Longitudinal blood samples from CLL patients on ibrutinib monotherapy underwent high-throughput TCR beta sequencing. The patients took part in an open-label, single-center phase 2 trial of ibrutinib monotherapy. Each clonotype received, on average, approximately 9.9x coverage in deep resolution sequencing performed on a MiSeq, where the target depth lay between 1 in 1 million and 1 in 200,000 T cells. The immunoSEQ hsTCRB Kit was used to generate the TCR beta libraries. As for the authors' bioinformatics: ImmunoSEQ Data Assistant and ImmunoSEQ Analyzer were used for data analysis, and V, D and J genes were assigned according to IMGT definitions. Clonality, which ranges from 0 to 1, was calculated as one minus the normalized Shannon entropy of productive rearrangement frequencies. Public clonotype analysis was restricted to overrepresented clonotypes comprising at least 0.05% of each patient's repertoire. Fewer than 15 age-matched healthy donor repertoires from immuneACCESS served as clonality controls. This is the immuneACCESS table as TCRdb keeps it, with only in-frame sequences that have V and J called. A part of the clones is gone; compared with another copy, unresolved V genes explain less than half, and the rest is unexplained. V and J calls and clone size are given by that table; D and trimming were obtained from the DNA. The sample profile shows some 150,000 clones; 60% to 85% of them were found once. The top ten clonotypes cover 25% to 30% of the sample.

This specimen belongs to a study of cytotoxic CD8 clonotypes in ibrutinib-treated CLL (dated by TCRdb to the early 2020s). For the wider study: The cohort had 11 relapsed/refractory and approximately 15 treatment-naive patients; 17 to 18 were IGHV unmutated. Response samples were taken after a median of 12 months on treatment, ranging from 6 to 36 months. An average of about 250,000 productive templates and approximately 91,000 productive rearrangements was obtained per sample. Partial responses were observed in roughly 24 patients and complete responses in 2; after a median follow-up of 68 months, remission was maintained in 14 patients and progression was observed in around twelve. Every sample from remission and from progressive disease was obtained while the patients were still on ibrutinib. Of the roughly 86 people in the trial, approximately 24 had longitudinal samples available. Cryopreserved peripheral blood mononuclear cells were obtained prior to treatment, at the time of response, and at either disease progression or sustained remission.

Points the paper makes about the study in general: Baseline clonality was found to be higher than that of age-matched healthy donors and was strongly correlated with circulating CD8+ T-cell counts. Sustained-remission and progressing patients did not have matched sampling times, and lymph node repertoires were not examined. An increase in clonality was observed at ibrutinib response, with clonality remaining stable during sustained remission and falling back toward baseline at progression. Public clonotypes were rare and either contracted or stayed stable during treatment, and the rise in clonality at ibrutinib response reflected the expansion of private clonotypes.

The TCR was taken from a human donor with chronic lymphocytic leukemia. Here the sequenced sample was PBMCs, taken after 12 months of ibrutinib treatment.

The encoded CDR3 is CASSLVWDTRRNNQPQHF. The DNA sequence follows: TGTGCCAGCAGCTTGGTTTGGGACACCCGAAGGAACAATCAGCCCCAGCATTTT. The chain is assembled from TRBV7-9 and TRBJ1-5; tentative D gene TRBD1, with 6 bases matching. There are 18 amino acids in the CDR3, from cysteine to phenylalanine inclusive. Only CDR3 DNA is held: 54 bases, read in frame from base 1. The germline V gene (reference sequence) provides CDR1 SEHNR and CDR2 FQNEAQ. Cut back by 3 bases and 3 bases, the V and J ends lie 21 bases apart.